Shown below are 20 T cell receptor beta chains from a single sample sequenced in a study of cytomegalovirus exposure and HLA in healthy donors. Generated by immunoSEQ multiplex PCR, the TCRdb table keeps only in-frame clones and is missing some. This sample carries some 120,000 clones, around nine tenths of them seen once, and the ten largest clones take about 1.5%. Sequencing was done on a sample of PBMCs. Receptors were obtained from a man between 25 and 39 years old in good health and CMV-seronegative.

The chain links TRBV4-3 to TRBJ2-7; D remains ambiguous. The germline V gene has CDR1 LGHNA and CDR2 YSLEER. V was shortened by 1 base and J by 2 bases, with 9 bases between the two germline ends. The CDR3 has 14 residues. The CDR3 DNA sequence: TGCGCCAGCAGCCAAGGAACAGCCACCTACGAGCAGTACTTC. It translates to CASSQGTATYEQYF.

The V gene is TRBV19, the J gene TRBJ1-3; 7 bases fit TRBD1. The germline gives CDR1 LNHDA, CDR2 SQIVND (reference sequence). V lost 5 bases and J lost 2; bases outside the gene matches: 15. The CDR3 contains 18 residues. Here the CDR3 DNA reads TGTGCCAGTAGTTCTTTTTCTCGGACAGGCAAACCTGGAAACACCATATATTTT. It encodes CASSSFSRTGKPGNTIYF.

The chain carries TRBV6-6 and TRBJ1-2; TRBD1 matches 11 bases. With 6 bases clipped from V and 7 bases from J, the junction kept 7 bases outside the gene matches. The CDR3 consists of 14 residues. Germline V gene lookup returns CDR1 MNHNY and CDR2 SVGAGI (reference sequence). The CDR3 DNA reads TGTGCCAGCAGCCCGGGACAGGGGGTGGGTGGCTACACCTTC. Translating it yields CASSPGQGVGGYTF.

This chain links TRBV19 with TRBJ2-1, with TRBD1 as a possible D gene (6 bases). The CDR3 contains 13 residues. Germline CDR1 and CDR2: LNHDA and SQIVND (reference sequence). The V and J ends lost 6 bases and 4 bases respectively, with 10 bases between them. CDR3 DNA sequence: TGTGCCAGTAGGCGGACAGTTTACAATGAGCAGTTCTTC. Residues: CASRRTVYNEQFF.

This sequence joins TRBV5-4 and TRBJ2-5, with D uncertain. V dropped 4 bases and J dropped 5 bases, with 6 bases sitting between them. The CDR3 sequence is 11 residues long. Germline V gene lookup returns CDR1 SGHNT and CDR2 YYREEE (reference sequence). CDR3 DNA sequence: TGTGCCAGCAGCGTGGCGGAGACCCAGTACTTC. Protein product: CASSVAETQYF.

The V gene is TRBV7-9, the J gene TRBJ1-4; 9 nucleotides match TRBD1. The length of the CDR3 is 15 residues. The germline gives CDR1 SEHNR, CDR2 FQNEAQ (reference sequence). Trimming cost V 0 bases and J 7 bases; bases outside gene matches: 3. In nucleotides, the CDR3 is TGTGCCAGCAGCTTAGCGGGACAGGGAGGTGAAAAACTGTTTTTT. Its translation is CASSLAGQGGEKLFF. Combining the CDR3 with reference TRBV7-9 and TRBJ1-4 gives the whole variable domain DTGVSQNPRHKITKRGQNVTFRCDPISEHNRLYWYRQTLGQGPEFLTYFQNEAQLEKSRLLSDRFSAERPKGSFSTLEIQRTEQGDSAMYLCASSLAGQGGEKLFFGSGTQLSVL.

This chain connects TRBV6-6 to TRBJ1-1; the D gene is possibly TRBD1 (6 bases). With 7 bases removed from V and 2 bases from J, the gap between germline ends came to 17 bases. Germline V gene data show CDR1 as MNHNY and CDR2 as SVGAGI (reference sequence). The CDR3 contains 15 residues. The CDR3 reads CASTDRTRFNTEAFF. Here the CDR3 DNA reads TGTGCCAGCACCGACAGGACCCGATTCAACACTGAAGCTTTCTTT.

The chain uses TRBV9 and TRBJ1-2; D is unresolved. Germline V gives CDR1 SGDLS, CDR2 YYNGEE. V shed 1 base and J shed 8 bases, with 15 bases lying between them. This CDR3 region has 14 residues. CDR3 bases: TGTGCCAGCAGCGTACTAACTCAGGAGGGCGGCTACACCTTC. It codes for CASSVLTQEGGYTF.

The V gene is TRBV6-5, the J gene TRBJ1-5; D might be TRBD1 (5 bases). The germline gives CDR1 MNHEY, CDR2 SVGAGI. The V gene lost 4 bases and the J gene lost 5 bases, with 15 bases spanning the gap. The CDR3 contains 15 residues. CDR3 amino acids: CASSSGPRRDQPQHF. CDR3 DNA sequence: TGTGCCAGCAGTTCGGGACCTCGGAGGGATCAGCCCCAGCATTTT.

The chain carries TRBV25-1 and TRBJ2-7; tentative D call: TRBD1 (6 bases). This CDR3 region has 14 residues. CDR1 and CDR2 from the germline V gene are MGHDK and SYGVNS. Trimming took off 4 bases at V and 3 bases at J, with 13 bases between the two ends. The chain's CDR3 is CASSGYRDNYEQYF. The CDR3 coding sequence is TGTGCCAGCAGTGGATACAGGGACAACTACGAGCAGTACTTC.

The chain links TRBV6-1 to TRBJ2-3; 9 bases agree with TRBD2. This CDR3 spans 14 amino acids. Germline CDR1 reads MNHNS; CDR2 reads SASEGT. The V and J ends lost 4 bases and 14 bases, in that order; junction bases with no gene match: 13. The CDR3 protein is CASSVGLATYLGYF. The CDR3 region has the DNA TGTGCCAGCAGTGTAGGACTAGCGACCTACCTGGGGTATTTT.

The J gene is TRBJ2-3, the V gene TRBV5-1; 8 bases map to TRBD2. Germline V gene lookup returns CDR1 SGHRS and CDR2 YFSETQ. The CDR3 spans 14 residues. Trimming took 5 bases from V and 3 from J; bases not matched to a gene: 5. The CDR3 DNA reads TGCGCCAGCAGAGCGGGAGTTGGAACAGATACGCAGTATTTT. Residues: CASRAGVGTDTQYF.

This chain links TRBV5-6 with TRBJ1-1; tentatively, D is TRBD1 (5 bases). The germline CDR1 and CDR2 sequences are SGHDT and YYEEEE. The CDR3 is made up of 14 amino acids. V was pared by 5 bases and J by 2 bases, with 13 bases between. CDR3 bases: TGTGCCAGCAGACCAAGACAGCCCAACACTGAAGCTTTCTTT. It specifies CASRPRQPNTEAFF.

Notes on this clone: Just one base apart from a much larger clone, this may be a read error. Other DNA sequences of this sample code for an identical CDR3. The V call is TRBV6-1, the J call TRBJ1-1, with 7 bases lining up with TRBD1. CDR3 length equals 13 residues. Per germline, CDR1 MNHNS and CDR2 SASEGT. DNA for the CDR3: TGCGCCAGCAGTGACAGGGAGAACACTGAAGCTTTCTTT. This codes for CASSDRENTEAFF.

The chain couples TRBV7-7 to TRBJ2-1; 13 nucleotides agree with TRBD2. The CDR3 is 17 amino acids. Germline CDR1 is SSHAT and CDR2 is FNYEAQ (reference sequence). V shed 1 base and J 6 bases; nucleotides not matched to a gene: 6. CDR3 sequence: CASSLGGTSGTPNEQFF. CDR3 DNA: TGTGCCAGCAGCTTAGGGGGGACTAGCGGGACCCCCAATGAGCAGTTCTTC.

V is TRBV6-5 and J is TRBJ1-5, with 7 positions matching TRBD1. This CDR3 is built from 14 residues. CDR1 and CDR2 (germline): MNHEY, SVGAGI. J lost 4 bases, V lost 6 bases, and 6 bases had no gene match. CDR3 region: CASRRTQGNQPQHF. As DNA, the CDR3 is TGTGCCAGCAGGAGGACACAGGGGAATCAGCCCCAGCATTTT.

J is TRBJ1-1 and V is TRBV6-5; a possible D gene is TRBD1 (5 bases). V lost 5 bases to trimming and J lost 7 bases, with 14 bases between them. This CDR3 has 13 amino acids. The germline V gene has CDR1 MNHEY and CDR2 SVGAGI. CDR3 sequence reads: CASSRGREGEAFF. CDR3 coding DNA: TGTGCCAGCAGTCGGGGGAGGGAAGGTGAAGCTTTCTTT.

The chain couples TRBV13 to TRBJ1-4; 9 bases match TRBD1. The CDR3 loop spans 15 amino acids. CDR1 is PRHDT, CDR2 FYEKMQ, per germline (reference sequence). The V gene end was trimmed by 3 bases and the J gene end by 5 bases; junction bases not matched to a gene: 4. CDR3 amino acids: CASSLGGQGNEKLFF. The CDR3 bases are TGTGCCAGCAGCTTGGGCGGACAGGGGAATGAAAAACTGTTTTTT.

The chain employs TRBV27 and TRBJ1-1; tentatively, D is TRBD1 (5 bases). The CDR3 is made up of 15 amino acids. Germline lookup yields CDR1 MNHEY and CDR2 SMNVEV (reference sequence). V was clipped by 2 bases and J by 11 bases, with 21 bases between them. CDR3 in amino acids: CASSLLREGPLQAFF. For the CDR3, the DNA is TGTGCCAGCAGTTTACTGAGGGAGGGGCCCCTCCAGGCTTTCTTT.

The chain employs TRBV29-1 and TRBJ1-5, with D perhaps matching TRBD1 (6 bases). The V end lost 7 bases, the J end lost 7 bases, and 14 bases lay between the germline ends. The CDR3 contains 12 residues. In germline, CDR1 is SQVTM, CDR2 ANQGSEA. CDR3 in amino acids: CSAKTGAQPQHF. Written as DNA, the CDR3 is TGCAGCGCTAAGACAGGAGCCCAGCCCCAGCATTTT.